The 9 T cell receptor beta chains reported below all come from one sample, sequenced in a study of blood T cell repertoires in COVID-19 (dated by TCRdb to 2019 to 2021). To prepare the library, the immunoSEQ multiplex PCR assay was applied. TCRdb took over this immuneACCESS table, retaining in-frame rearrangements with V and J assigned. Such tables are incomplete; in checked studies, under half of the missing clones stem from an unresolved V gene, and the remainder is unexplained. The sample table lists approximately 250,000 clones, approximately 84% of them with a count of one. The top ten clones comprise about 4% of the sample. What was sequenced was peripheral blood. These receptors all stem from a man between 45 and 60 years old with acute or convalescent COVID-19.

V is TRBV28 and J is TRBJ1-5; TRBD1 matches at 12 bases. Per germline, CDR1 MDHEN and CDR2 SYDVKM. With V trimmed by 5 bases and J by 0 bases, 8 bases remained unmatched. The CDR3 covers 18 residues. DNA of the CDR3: TGTGCCAGCAGTCCCCGGGACAGGGGGCGTGATAGCAATCAGCCCCAGCATTTT. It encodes CASSPRDRGRDSNQPQHF.

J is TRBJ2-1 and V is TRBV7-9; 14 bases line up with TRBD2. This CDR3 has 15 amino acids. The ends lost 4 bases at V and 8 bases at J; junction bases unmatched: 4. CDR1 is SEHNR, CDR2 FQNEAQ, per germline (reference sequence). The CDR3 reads CASSSGTSGGDEQFF. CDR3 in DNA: TGTGCCAGCAGCTCCGGGACTAGCGGGGGAGATGAGCAGTTCTTC.

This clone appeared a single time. DNA of the CDR3: TGTGCCAGCAGGAATCGGGCCAGGGACTATGGCTACACCTTC. This sequence encodes CASRNRARDYGYTF. V is TRBV6-5 and J is TRBJ1-2; possible D gene TRBD1, 5 bases. CDR1 and CDR2 from the germline V gene are MNHEY and SVGAGI. The CDR3 covers 14 residues. The ends were cut back, 6 bases at V and 3 bases at J, with 14 bases in the middle.

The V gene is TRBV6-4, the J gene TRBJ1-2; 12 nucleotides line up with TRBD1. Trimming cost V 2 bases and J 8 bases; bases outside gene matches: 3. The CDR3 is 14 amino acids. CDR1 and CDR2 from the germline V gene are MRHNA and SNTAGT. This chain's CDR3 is CASSDGTGGRGYTF. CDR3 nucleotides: TGTGCCAGCAGTGACGGGACAGGGGGCCGGGGCTACACCTTC.

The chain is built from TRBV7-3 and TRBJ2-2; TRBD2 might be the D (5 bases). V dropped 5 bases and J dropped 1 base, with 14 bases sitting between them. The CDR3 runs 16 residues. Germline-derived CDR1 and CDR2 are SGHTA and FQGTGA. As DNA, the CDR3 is TGTGCCAGCAGCCCTAGTGGTCGGGGGAACACCGGGGAGCTGTTTTTT. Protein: CASSPSGRGNTGELFF.

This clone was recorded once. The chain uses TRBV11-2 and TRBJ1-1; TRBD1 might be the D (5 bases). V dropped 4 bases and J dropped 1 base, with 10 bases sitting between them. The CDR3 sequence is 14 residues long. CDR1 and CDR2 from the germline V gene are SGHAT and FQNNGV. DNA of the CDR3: TGTGCCAGCAGCTCCCGGGACTGGAACACTGAAGCTTTCTTT. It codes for CASSSRDWNTEAFF. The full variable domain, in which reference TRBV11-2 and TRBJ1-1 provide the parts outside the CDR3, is EAGVAQSPRYKIIEKRQSVAFWCNPISGHATLYWYQQILGQGPKLLIQFQNNGVVDDSQLPKDRFSAERLKGVDSTLKIQPAKLEDSAVYLCASSSRDWNTEAFFGQGTRLTVV.

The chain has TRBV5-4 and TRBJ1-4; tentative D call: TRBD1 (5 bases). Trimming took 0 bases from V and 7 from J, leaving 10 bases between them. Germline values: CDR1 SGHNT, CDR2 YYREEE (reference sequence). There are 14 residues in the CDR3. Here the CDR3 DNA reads TGTGCCAGCAGCTTGGAGGGGAACTCTGAAAAACTGTTTTTT. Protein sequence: CASSLEGNSEKLFF.

The CDR3 protein is CASARFGAVNTEAFF. In nucleotides, the CDR3 is TGTGCCAGCGCTCGGTTCGGAGCGGTGAACACTGAAGCTTTCTTT. The rearrangement joins TRBV3-1 (or the pseudogene TRBV3-2) to TRBJ1-1; D is unclear. The ends were cut back, 8 bases at V and 0 bases at J, with 16 bases in the middle. This CDR3 comprises 15 residues. Germline CDR1 LGHDT, CDR2 YNNKEL (reference sequence).

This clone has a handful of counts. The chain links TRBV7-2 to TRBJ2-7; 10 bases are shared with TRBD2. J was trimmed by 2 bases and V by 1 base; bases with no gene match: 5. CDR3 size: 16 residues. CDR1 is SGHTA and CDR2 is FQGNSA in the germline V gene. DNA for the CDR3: TGTGCCAGCAGCTTAGTGGGAGCGGGAGGGCCCTACGAGCAGTACTTC. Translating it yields CASSLVGAGGPYEQYF.